This TCR beta chain came from a study of blood T cell repertoires in COVID-19. V shed 0 bases and J shed 5 bases, with 11 bases lying between them. Germline assignment: CDR1 MNHNY and CDR2 SVGAGI (reference sequence). This CDR3 has 14 amino acids. The assay was immunoSEQ multiplex PCR, and TCRdb's table has in-frame clones only and misses some. Of some 110,000 clones listed, approximately 82% are singletons. Sequenced sample: peripheral blood. The rearrangement uses TRBV6-6 and TRBJ2-7, with D perhaps TRBD1 (5 bases). The clonotype was recovered from an elderly woman with acute or convalescent COVID-19. The DNA of the CDR3 is TGTGCCAGCAGTTACTCGGGGCGCTTCCACGAGCAGTACTTC. It codes for CASSYSGRFHEQYF.